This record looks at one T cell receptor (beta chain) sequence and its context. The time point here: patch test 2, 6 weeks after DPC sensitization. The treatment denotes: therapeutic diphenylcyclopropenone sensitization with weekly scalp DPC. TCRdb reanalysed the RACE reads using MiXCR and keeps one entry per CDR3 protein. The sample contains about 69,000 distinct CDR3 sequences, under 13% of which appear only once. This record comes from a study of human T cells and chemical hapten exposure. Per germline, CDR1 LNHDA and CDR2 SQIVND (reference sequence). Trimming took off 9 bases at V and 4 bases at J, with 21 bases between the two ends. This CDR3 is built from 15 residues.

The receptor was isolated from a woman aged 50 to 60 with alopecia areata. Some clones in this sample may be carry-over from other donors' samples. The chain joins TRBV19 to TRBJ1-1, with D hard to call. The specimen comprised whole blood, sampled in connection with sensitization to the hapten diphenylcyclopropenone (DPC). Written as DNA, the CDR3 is TGTGCCAGCCTGCCACCCCCCGGGAGGGTCACTGAAGCTTTCTTT. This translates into CASLPPPGRVTEAFF.